Each of the 14 T cell receptor beta chains below was sequenced from the same sample in a study of blood T cell repertoires in COVID-19. Repertoires were generated with immunoSEQ multiplex PCR, while TCRdb's copy carries only in-frame clones and drops some. This sample has around 260,000 clones, with 91% found just once. The material sequenced was peripheral blood. The origin of the receptors is a woman in her 30s with COVID-19, enrolled during active disease.

The chain carries TRBV27 and TRBJ2-7; TRBD1 matches 11 bases. There are 17 residues in the CDR3. Per the germline V gene, CDR1 is MNHEY and CDR2 is SMNVEV (reference sequence). Losses at the gene ends were 4 bases for V and 5 bases for J; bases not matched to a gene: 13. The CDR3 DNA reads as TGTGCCAGCAGTTCGTGGACAGGGGGCTATGAAATGGACGAGCAGTACTTC. It encodes CASSSWTGGYEMDEQYF.

The chain employs TRBV5-1 and TRBJ1-1, with 8 bases fitting TRBD1. Per germline, CDR1 SGHRS and CDR2 YFSETQ. The CDR3 runs to 15 residues. V dropped 0 bases and J dropped 4; count of bases not matched to a gene: 5. CDR3 nucleotide sequence: TGCGCCAGCAGCTTGGCCCCTCAGGGGGCCACTGAAGCTTTCTTT. Its protein product is CASSLAPQGATEAFF.

This chain connects TRBV5-1 to TRBJ1-5, with 8 nucleotides matching TRBD1. From germline, CDR1 is SGHRS and CDR2 YFSETQ. The trim removed 0 bases at V and 5 bases at J, leaving 7 bases unmatched. CDR3 length equals 16 residues. The CDR3 DNA is TGCGCCAGCAGCTTGGCTGGAGGACAGGGAGATCAGCCCCAGCATTTT. This sequence encodes CASSLAGGQGDQPQHF.

The chain couples TRBV28 to TRBJ1-2; 8 bases agree with TRBD1. The CDR3 sequence is 17 residues long. The V gene end was trimmed by 5 bases and the J gene end by 0 bases; junction bases not matched to a gene: 11. CDR1 is MDHEN, CDR2 SYDVKM, per germline. CDR3 DNA sequence: TGTGCCAGCAGTGGAAAGGACAGGGCGGAAGCTAACTATGGCTACACCTTC. Translating gives CASSGKDRAEANYGYTF.

The chain links TRBV7-6 to TRBJ2-3, with a tentative D call TRBD1 (6 bases). This CDR3 is 16 amino acids long. Germline-derived CDR1 and CDR2 are SGHVS and FNYEAQ. The V and J ends lost 0 bases and 2 bases respectively, with 12 bases between them. The CDR3 is CASSLATGSPTDTQYF. DNA of the CDR3: TGTGCCAGCAGCTTAGCTACAGGGTCCCCCACAGATACGCAGTATTTT.

The CDR3 bases are TGTGCCAGTAGCCCTATGGGCCGGAATGAGCAGTTCTTC. It yields the protein CASSPMGRNEQFF. The J gene is TRBJ2-1, the V gene TRBV19, with D hard to call. Germline-derived CDR1 and CDR2 are LNHDA and SQIVND (reference sequence). The CDR3 loop spans 13 amino acids. V dropped 6 bases and J dropped 7 bases, with 13 bases sitting between them.

The V call is TRBV6-5, the J call TRBJ1-5, with a possible D match to TRBD1 (5 bases). Germline V gives CDR1 MNHEY, CDR2 SVGAGI. V dropped 7 bases and J dropped 5 bases, with 12 bases sitting between them. The CDR3 is 13 amino acids. CDR3 nucleotide sequence: TGTGCCAGCATGGGGCAGATAGATCAGCCCCAGCATTTT. It encodes CASMGQIDQPQHF.

The genes are TRBV7-9 and TRBJ2-7, with 9 bases aligning to TRBD1. Germline values: CDR1 SEHNR, CDR2 FQNEAQ (reference sequence). Trimming cost V 5 bases and J 5 bases; bases outside gene matches: 7. There are 14 residues in the CDR3. This chain's CDR3 is CASSPNTGGHEQYF. DNA of the CDR3: TGTGCCAGCAGCCCCAATACAGGGGGCCACGAGCAGTACTTC.

The chain recombines TRBV5-1 with TRBJ2-1, with 9 bases lining up with TRBD1. The V gene end was trimmed by 0 bases and the J gene end by 0 bases; junction bases not matched to a gene: 4. The CDR3 has 17 amino acids. Germline V lookup: CDR1 SGHRS, CDR2 YFSETQ. In DNA form, the CDR3 reads TGCGCCAGCAGCTTGGCACAGGGGGCTGACTCCTACAATGAGCAGTTCTTC. This translates into CASSLAQGADSYNEQFF. Complete variable domain (other parts from reference TRBV5-1 and TRBJ2-1): KAGVTQTPRYLIKTRGQQVTLSCSPISGHRSVSWYQQTPGQGLQFLFEYFSETQRNKGNFPGRFSGRQFSNSRSEMNVSTLELGDSALYLCASSLAQGADSYNEQFFGPGTRLTVL.

V usage is TRBV5-1 and J usage is TRBJ2-7, with 9 bases that match TRBD1. The CDR3 loop spans 15 amino acids. From germline, CDR1 is SGHRS and CDR2 YFSETQ. V trimming: 0 bases; J trimming: 4 bases; junction bases outside the gene matches: 5. The CDR3 region has the DNA TGCGCCAGCAGCTTGGATGGGACAGGGTGGTACGAGCAGTACTTC. This encodes CASSLDGTGWYEQYF. The full variable domain, with the rest looked up from reference TRBV5-1 and TRBJ2-7, is KAGVTQTPRYLIKTRGQQVTLSCSPISGHRSVSWYQQTPGQGLQFLFEYFSETQRNKGNFPGRFSGRQFSNSRSEMNVSTLELGDSALYLCASSLDGTGWYEQYFGPGTRLTVT.

The rearrangement uses TRBV3-1 (or the pseudogene TRBV3-2) and TRBJ1-2, with D unclear. The length of the CDR3 is 15 residues. In germline, CDR1 is LGHDT, CDR2 YNNKEL (reference sequence). Trimming removed 4 bases at V and 0 bases at J, with 12 bases between. CDR3 coding DNA: TGTGCCAGCAGCCTCACAGACACCCCTAACTATGGCTACACCTTC. Translation: CASSLTDTPNYGYTF.

The chain combines TRBV7-2 with TRBJ2-7; TRBD2 agrees at 14 bases. Unmatched junction bases numbered 10, after V lost 5 bases and J lost 7 bases. Germline V gives CDR1 SGHTA, CDR2 FQGNSA. The CDR3 covers 16 residues. The CDR3 protein is CASSQTGLAGGGEQYF. The CDR3 coding sequence is TGTGCCAGCAGCCAGACCGGACTAGCGGGAGGCGGGGAGCAGTACTTC.

This rearrangement joins TRBV29-1 to TRBJ1-5; 7 bases map to TRBD1. Germline CDR1 is SQVTM and CDR2 is ANQGSEA. The CDR3 has 13 amino acids. Losses at the gene ends were 4 bases for V and 5 bases for J; bases not matched to a gene: 5. CDR3 protein: CSVGDSGYQPQHF. The CDR3 DNA reads as TGCAGCGTTGGGGACAGTGGATATCAGCCCCAGCATTTT.

V usage is TRBV19 and J usage is TRBJ1-1, with TRBD1 identical over 12 bases. The CDR3 loop spans 15 amino acids. V dropped 7 bases and J dropped 11; count of bases not matched to a gene: 14. Germline V lookup: CDR1 LNHDA, CDR2 SQIVND (reference sequence). The CDR3 DNA follows: TGTGCCAGTACGATTACCCCGGGACAGGGGGCGGGGGCTTTCTTT. Translating it yields CASTITPGQGAGAFF.